The 5 T cell receptor beta chains below all came from one sample that was sequenced in a study of T cell changes during pregnancy in multiple sclerosis. The assay was immunoSEQ multiplex PCR, and TCRdb's table has in-frame clones only and misses some. The sample comprises tens of thousands of clones, around 90% of which are singletons, and approximately 13% rests with the top ten. Sequencing used CD8+ T cells from peripheral blood mononuclear cells, obtained in the first trimester of pregnancy. All receptors derive from a female donor with multiple sclerosis, enrolled in a pregnancy study.

The chain uses TRBV6-5 and TRBJ2-1, with D perhaps TRBD2 (7 bases). Trimming stripped 0 bases from V and 7 bases from J, with 16 bases between. Germline CDR1 MNHEY, CDR2 SVGAGI. There are 16 residues in the CDR3. In DNA, the CDR3 is TGTGCCAGCAGTTACTCTCGGGGGGCCATTGGGAATGAGCAGTTCTTC. Translation gives CASSYSRGAIGNEQFF.

On this clone itself: At one end, the junction sequence differs from germline, possibly due to a read error. The chain uses TRBV7-7 and TRBJ2-1; weak D call: TRBD1 (5 bases). The V gene's germline CDR1 is SSHAT and CDR2 FNYEAQ (reference sequence). The CDR3 is 17 residues long. CDR3 region: CASSRSLTRALNNEQFF. In DNA form, the CDR3 reads TGTGCTAGCAGCCGGTCCCTCACCAGGGCTTTAAACAATGAGCAGTTCTTC.

The chain couples TRBV6-5 to TRBJ1-2, with D hard to call. V was trimmed by 0 bases and J by 0 bases, leaving 5 bases between them. CDR1 and CDR2 from the germline V gene are MNHEY and SVGAGI. The CDR3 runs to 14 residues. The CDR3 loop is CASSYSSANYGYTF. CDR3 bases: TGTGCCAGCAGTTACTCGTCAGCTAACTATGGCTACACCTTC.

The rearrangement uses TRBV10-3 and TRBJ1-1, with TRBD1 identical over 8 bases. Per germline, CDR1 ENHRY and CDR2 SYGVKD. V lost 3 bases to trimming and J lost 4 bases; unmatched junction nucleotides: 1. This CDR3 spans 13 amino acids. CDR3 in DNA: TGTGCCATCAGTGATGGACAGGGCACTGAAGCTTTCTTT. Amino acid sequence: CAISDGQGTEAFF.

This chain links TRBV29-1 with TRBJ2-2; D might be TRBD1 (5 bases). V dropped 6 bases and J dropped 3 bases, with 8 bases sitting between them. The germline CDR1 and CDR2 sequences are SQVTM and ANQGSEA. The CDR3 is 12 amino acids. The CDR3 loop is CSVVQDTGELFF. DNA for the CDR3: TGCAGCGTCGTACAGGACACCGGGGAGCTGTTTTTT.